This paragraph reports one TCR beta chain. The antigen this receptor binds is unknown. Per-base qualities were not stored, and no clone one base away is much larger. The trial excluded patients who had a history of autoimmune disease or were on systemic immunosuppression. Peripheral blood for TCR sequencing was collected from all dose cohorts at baseline, on cycle 4 day 1, and on cycle 7 day 1. The samples were taken from a phase I, first-in-human, multicenter, open-label dose-escalation trial of ivuxolimab. Adults with locally advanced or metastatic melanoma, renal cell, hepatocellular, or head and neck squamous cell carcinoma were enrolled in the trial. Before TCR sequencing, CD4+ T cells and CD8+ T cells were sorted from peripheral blood as separate populations. For sequencing of the TCRbeta CDR3 region, genomic DNA was extracted from the sorted cells. TCRbeta CDR3 regions were sequenced using the immunoSEQ Assay. TCRdb provides this immuneACCESS table in a form limited to in-frame rearrangements. Some clones are lacking; in checked studies, under half of them reflect an unresolved V gene, and why the rest are absent is not known. A total of 10,000 or so clones appear in this sample, about two thirds of them only once. The top ten clonotypes cover approximately 40% of the sample.

The sample comes from a study of OX40 agonist ivuxolimab in advanced cancers. As for the study more broadly: Ivuxolimab, which targeted the costimulatory receptor OX40 (CD134), was an agonistic, fully human IgG2 monoclonal antibody. Intravenous ivuxolimab was administered to patients every 2 weeks at six dose levels: 0.01, 0.1, 0.3, 1.5, 3 and 10 mg/kg. Among the roughly 52 dose-escalation patients, around 19 had hepatocellular carcinoma, 15 or so melanoma, 9 renal cell carcinoma and 9 head and neck cancer. In the dose-escalation cohort, 82.7% of patients were male, and the mean age was about 55 years, with a range of roughly 20 to 80. Patients were allowed to have had prior anti-PD-1, anti-PD-L1 or anti-CTLA-4 therapy, and 30% to 40% of the dose-escalation patients had previously received checkpoint inhibitors. Three dose-escalation patients achieved partial responses, one with hepatocellular carcinoma and two with cutaneous melanoma. Peripheral TCRbeta sequencing aimed to test whether ivuxolimab altered TCR sequence diversity and caused clonal T-cell expansion. The paper describes the monotherapy dose-escalation part (N of about 50 patients) of the phase I trial of ivuxolimab. Paper-wide results and their limitations: Antigen specificity was not determined for the clonally expanded peripheral T cells. Low levels of normalized T-cell clonal expansion were also seen in some patients who did not respond. At doses of 0.1 to 3.0 mg/kg, clonal expansion of both CD4+ and CD8+ blood T cells was observed from baseline to week 6. In the 0.1-3.0 mg/kg groups, partial responders were among the patients with the lowest normalized peripheral clonal expansion, particularly in CD8+ T cells. On average, CD8+ T cells showed more expanded clones than CD4+ T cells after ivuxolimab.

The CDR3 sequence holds 17 residues, the cysteine and phenylalanine included. The kept DNA is CDR3 alone, 51 bases in frame from the first base. CDR1 is given as PRHDT and CDR2 as FYEKMQ, both from the germline V gene (reference sequence). The germline ends are 15 bases apart after V is trimmed by 4 bases and J by 0 bases. Here the chain combines TRBV13 and TRBJ2-2; the D gene may be TRBD1 or TRBD2, since each aligns over 5 bases. This sequence originates from an adult with an advanced solid tumor such as melanoma, head and neck, liver or kidney cancer. The input for sequencing was CD4+ or CD8+ T cells sorted from blood, taken in a trial of the OX40 agonist ivuxolimab. The sequenced DNA is TGTGCCAGCAGCTCCGGGGCGGAACTATCGAACACCGGGGAGCTGTTTTTT. Its protein is CASSSGAELSNTGELFF.